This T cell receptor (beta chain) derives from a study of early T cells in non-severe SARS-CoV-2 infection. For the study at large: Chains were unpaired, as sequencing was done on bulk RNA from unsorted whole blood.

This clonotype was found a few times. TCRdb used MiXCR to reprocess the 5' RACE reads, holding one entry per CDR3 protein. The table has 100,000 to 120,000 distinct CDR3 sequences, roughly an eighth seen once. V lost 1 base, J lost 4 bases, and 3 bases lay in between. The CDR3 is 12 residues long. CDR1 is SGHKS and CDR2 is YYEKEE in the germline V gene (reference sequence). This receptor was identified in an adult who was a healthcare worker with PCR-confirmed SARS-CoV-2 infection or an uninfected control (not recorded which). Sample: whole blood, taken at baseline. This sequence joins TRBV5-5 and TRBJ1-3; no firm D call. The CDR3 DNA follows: TGTGCCAGCAGCTTGTGGGGAAACACCATATATTTT. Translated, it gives CASSLWGNTIYF.